Shown below are 31 T cell receptor beta chains from a single sample sequenced in a study of blood T cell repertoires in COVID-19. Assay: immunoSEQ multiplex PCR; the TCRdb copy retains only in-frame clones and omits some. The sample consists of 55,000 to 70,000 clones, roughly 90% of them appearing once. Sequencing was done on a sample of peripheral blood. These receptors were taken from a woman in her forties or fifties with active or convalescent COVID-19.

The V call is TRBV6-5, the J call TRBJ1-6, with 7 bases identical to TRBD1. The V gene end was trimmed by 4 bases and the J gene end by 7 bases; junction bases not matched to a gene: 4. Looked up from germline, CDR1 is MNHEY and CDR2 is SVGAGI. CDR3 size: 14 residues. DNA of the CDR3: TGTGCCAGCAGTTGGGACAGTTACAATTCACCCCTCCACTTT. It specifies CASSWDSYNSPLHF.

CDR3 in DNA: TGTGCCAGCAGCCGCAACTCTCAGGGGACAGCCCTCCACTTT. It yields the protein CASSRNSQGTALHF. V usage is TRBV9 and J usage is TRBJ1-6; 7 positions match TRBD1. Germline V lookup: CDR1 SGDLS, CDR2 YYNGEE. J lost 14 bases, V lost 4 bases, and 12 bases had no gene match. The CDR3 extends over 14 amino acids.

CDR3 in DNA: TGTGCCAGTAGTATATCTGGAGGAAATGAGCAGTTCTTC. The encoded protein is CASSISGGNEQFF. The chain has TRBV19 and TRBJ2-1; a possible D gene is TRBD2 (5 bases). Trimming left V 2 bases short and J 7 bases short, with 9 bases between. Germline-derived CDR1 and CDR2 are LNHDA and SQIVND (reference sequence). The length of the CDR3 is 13 residues.

This clone was counted once. The gene calls are TRBV6-5 and TRBJ2-7, with 11 positions matching TRBD2. Germline CDR1 MNHEY, CDR2 SVGAGI. This CDR3 region has 15 residues. V dropped 2 bases and J dropped 0; count of bases not matched to a gene: 0. The DNA for the CDR3 is TGTGCCAGCAGTTACGGGACTAGCGGCTCCTACGAGCAGTACTTC. It translates to CASSYGTSGSYEQYF.

The table lists this clone with a count of one. The chain recombines TRBV5-1 with TRBJ1-4; 9 bases line up with TRBD1. The CDR3 loop spans 18 amino acids. Germline V gives CDR1 SGHRS, CDR2 YFSETQ. Trimming cost V 3 bases and J 4 bases; bases outside gene matches: 13. CDR3 in amino acids: CASSWDRAGKDDNEKLFF. The DNA for the CDR3 is TGCGCCAGCAGCTGGGACAGGGCGGGTAAAGACGATAATGAAAAACTGTTTTTT.

The chain couples TRBV19 to TRBJ2-7, with TRBD2 identical over 8 bases. The ends lost 6 bases at V and 7 bases at J; junction bases unmatched: 11. CDR1 and CDR2 from the germline V gene are LNHDA and SQIVND (reference sequence). This CDR3 has 14 amino acids. The CDR3 spells CASSTREGSDEQYF. DNA for the CDR3: TGTGCCAGTAGCACACGGGAGGGATCGGATGAGCAGTACTTC.

The V call is TRBV12-3 or TRBV12-4, the J call TRBJ1-2; D ambiguous. Trimming took off 3 bases at V and 3 bases at J, with 8 bases between the two ends. The CDR3 extends over 13 amino acids. CDR3 DNA sequence: TGTGCCAGCAGTTTTAGCGGGTACTATGGCTACACCTTC. This codes for CASSFSGYYGYTF.

The CDR3 protein is CASSDLAAEGTQYF. CDR3 coding DNA: TGTGCCAGCAGCGACTTGGCGGCTGAGGGTACGCAGTATTTT. The chain employs TRBV14 and TRBJ2-3; D may be TRBD2 (5 bases). The germline V gene has CDR1 SGHDN and CDR2 FVKESK. Deletions cut 5 bases from V and 8 bases from J, with 17 bases between. CDR3 length: 14 amino acids. Filled out from reference TRBV14 and TRBJ2-3, the complete variable domain reads EAGVTQFPSHSVIEKGQTVTLRCDPISGHDNLYWYRRVMGKEIKFLLHFVKESKQDESGMPNNRFLAERTGGTYSTLKVQPAELEDSGVYFCASSDLAAEGTQYFGPGTRLTVL.

The chain employs TRBV15 and TRBJ2-1, with 14 positions matching TRBD2. This CDR3 region has 18 residues. Germline-derived CDR1 and CDR2 are LNHNV and YYDKDF (reference sequence). J gave up 0 bases and V 3 bases, and 4 bases lay outside the gene matches. The CDR3 DNA sequence: TGTGCCACCAGCAGGGGGGGGACTAGCGGGAGCTCCTACAATGAGCAGTTCTTC. Its translation: CATSRGGTSGSSYNEQFF.

The V and J genes are TRBV28 and TRBJ1-1; D gene uncertain. Germline loops: CDR1 MDHEN, CDR2 SYDVKM. CDR3 length equals 16 residues. Trimming took 3 bases from V and 5 from J, leaving 19 bases between them. The CDR3 DNA is TGTGCCAGCAGTTTTGGAGGGAGGAGGGAGGCGACTGAAGCTTTCTTT. This sequence encodes CASSFGGRREATEAFF.

A few counts support this clone. The genes are TRBV2 and TRBJ2-1; D might be TRBD2 (5 bases). CDR1 is SNHLY, CDR2 FYNNEI, per germline. The germline V and J ends were trimmed by 6 bases and 3 bases, with 12 bases remaining between them. This CDR3 has 14 residues. CDR3 amino acids: CASRTDSRYNEQFF. Written as DNA, the CDR3 is TGTGCCAGCAGGACGGACTCCCGCTACAATGAGCAGTTCTTC.

The chain couples TRBV2 to TRBJ1-5; 10 bases line up with TRBD1. This CDR3 region has 15 residues. Germline trimming cut 4 bases from V and 3 bases from J; bases unmatched to any gene: 3. Germline CDR1 reads SNHLY; CDR2 reads FYNNEI. This CDR3 is CASSAGQGYNQPQHF. The CDR3 region has the DNA TGTGCCAGCAGTGCGGGACAGGGGTACAATCAGCCCCAGCATTTT.

V is TRBV27 and J is TRBJ2-2; 7 bases line up with TRBD1. The CDR3 totals 18 residues. From germline, CDR1 is MNHEY and CDR2 SMNVEV (reference sequence). The V gene end was trimmed by 3 bases and the J gene end by 4 bases; junction bases not matched to a gene: 14. The CDR3 DNA sequence: TGTGCCAGCAGTTTTCACCTATACAGGGGCCTCGCCACCGGGGAGCTGTTTTTT. This gives the protein CASSFHLYRGLATGELFF.

This sequence joins TRBV5-1 and TRBJ1-1, with D maybe TRBD1 (6 bases). Trimming pared 4 bases from V and 4 bases from J, leaving 14 bases between. Germline CDR1 is SGHRS and CDR2 is YFSETQ. The CDR3 has 14 residues. CDR3 bases: TGCGCCAGCAGCAGACAGGTATCGACCACTGAAGCTTTCTTT. Protein product: CASSRQVSTTEAFF.

The chain couples TRBV7-3 to TRBJ2-1; D gene unclear. The CDR3 covers 13 residues. The germline V gene has CDR1 SGHTA and CDR2 FQGTGA. V lost 3 bases and J lost 7, with 10 bases in between. The CDR3 DNA reads TGTGCCAGCAGCTTTGACTTTACTAATGAGCAGTTCTTC. Its translation is CASSFDFTNEQFF. The full variable domain, in which reference TRBV7-3 and TRBJ2-1 provide the parts outside the CDR3, is GAGVSQTPSNKVTEKGKYVELRCDPISGHTALYWYRQSLGQGPEFLIYFQGTGAADDSGLPNDRFFAVRPEGSVSTLKIQRTERGDSAVYLCASSFDFTNEQFFGPGTRLTVL.

The chain joins TRBV6-5 to TRBJ2-7; TRBD2 matches 10 bases. CDR1 MNHEY and CDR2 SVGAGI come from the germline V gene. The CDR3 loop spans 13 amino acids. Trimming took 6 bases from V and 5 from J; bases not matched to a gene: 4. The DNA of the CDR3 is TGTGCCAGCAGGAGCGGGAGGGCCGACGAGCAGTACTTC. It yields the protein CASRSGRADEQYF.

This chain links TRBV4-2 with TRBJ2-7; 7 bases are shared with TRBD1. V lost 1 base, J lost 1 base, and 4 bases stayed unmatched. Germline V lookup: CDR1 LGHNA, CDR2 YNFKEQ. The CDR3 has 15 amino acids. In DNA, the CDR3 is TGTGCCAGCAGCCAAGGCTTGACAGGGTCCTACGAGCAGTACTTC. Its protein product is CASSQGLTGSYEQYF.

This clone was seen a single time. This sequence joins TRBV6-1 and TRBJ2-3; 10 bases line up with TRBD2. The CDR3 totals 16 residues. CDR1 is MNHNS and CDR2 is SASEGT in the germline V gene. After removal of 1 base from V and 6 bases from J, the junction contained 7 bases not matched to a gene. The chain's CDR3 is CASSEGLAGAGDTQYF. The CDR3 DNA reads TGTGCCAGCAGTGAAGGGCTAGCGGGAGCAGGGGATACGCAGTATTTT.

This chain connects TRBV30 to TRBJ2-1, with 7 bases fitting TRBD1. V dropped 2 bases and J dropped 0; count of bases not matched to a gene: 4. This CDR3 contains 15 residues. The V gene's germline CDR1 is GTSNPN and CDR2 SVGIG (reference sequence). CDR3 sequence reads: CAWSRQGYSYNEQFF. The CDR3 DNA sequence: TGTGCCTGGAGTCGACAGGGCTACTCCTACAATGAGCAGTTCTTC.

This clone has only a few counts. The chain recombines TRBV6-5 with TRBJ1-3, with 7 bases matching TRBD1. The CDR3 is 14 amino acids. The germline V gene encodes CDR1 MNHEY and CDR2 SVGAGI. V was clipped by 7 bases and J by 1 base; unmatched bases: 4. CDR3 loop: CASKRGQSGNTIYF. The CDR3 DNA follows: TGTGCCAGCAAGAGGGGGCAGTCTGGAAACACCATATATTTT.

The chain links TRBV2 to TRBJ2-5, with TRBD2 identical over 7 bases. CDR3 length: 14 residues. V was clipped by 2 bases and J by 2 bases; unmatched bases: 2. The germline V gene has CDR1 SNHLY and CDR2 FYNNEI. The DNA for the CDR3 is TGTGCCAGCAGTGAACAGGGAGGGCAAGAGACCCAGTACTTC. Residues: CASSEQGGQETQYF.

The chain carries TRBV29-1 and TRBJ2-2; possible D gene TRBD1, 5 bases. With 7 bases removed from V and 0 bases from J, the gap between germline ends came to 12 bases. Germline V lookup: CDR1 SQVTM, CDR2 ANQGSEA. CDR3 length: 14 amino acids. The CDR3 protein is CSAETGANTGELFF. DNA of the CDR3: TGCAGCGCCGAAACAGGCGCGAACACCGGGGAGCTGTTTTTT.

This clone was detected once. V gene TRBV28 combines with J gene TRBJ2-7; D is possibly TRBD2 (6 bases). V lost 5 bases, J lost 7 bases, and 24 bases lay in between. This CDR3 has 16 residues. Germline assignment: CDR1 MDHEN and CDR2 SYDVKM. The DNA for the CDR3 is TGTGCCAGCAGTATCACGTCGGCGGGAAGGAGGGAAGAGCAGTACTTC. Its protein product is CASSITSAGRREEQYF.

This chain links TRBV5-1 with TRBJ1-1, with a weak D call TRBD1 (5 bases). The CDR3 is 17 residues long. V lost 4 bases and J lost 3, with 22 bases in between. Germline loops: CDR1 SGHRS, CDR2 YFSETQ. CDR3 bases: TGCGCCAGCAGCGAGGTCCGGGACTGGGGTGGGGACACTGAAGCTTTCTTT. It encodes CASSEVRDWGGDTEAFF. Looking up the rest from reference TRBV5-1 and TRBJ1-1 gives the full variable domain: KAGVTQTPRYLIKTRGQQVTLSCSPISGHRSVSWYQQTPGQGLQFLFEYFSETQRNKGNFPGRFSGRQFSNSRSEMNVSTLELGDSALYLCASSEVRDWGGDTEAFFGQGTRLTVV.

The V gene is TRBV29-1, the J gene TRBJ1-1; the match to TRBD1 covers 9 bases. In germline, CDR1 is SQVTM, CDR2 ANQGSEA. The CDR3 is 16 amino acids. V lost 5 bases and J lost 4; bases outside the gene matches: 14. This CDR3 is CSVRSQQGAGSTEAFF. CDR3 nucleotides: TGCAGCGTTAGATCCCAACAGGGGGCGGGGAGCACTGAAGCTTTCTTT.

The genes are TRBV11-2 and TRBJ2-1; D perhaps matches TRBD2 (5 bases). CDR3 length: 14 residues. The V gene lost 1 base and the J gene lost 3 bases, with 7 bases spanning the gap. The germline V gene encodes CDR1 SGHAT and CDR2 FQNNGV. The DNA of the CDR3 is TGTGCCAGCAGCTTAGCGGGAAGCTACAATGAGCAGTTCTTC. Translated: CASSLAGSYNEQFF.

The V call is TRBV2, the J call TRBJ2-7, with 11 bases aligning to TRBD2. In germline, CDR1 is SNHLY, CDR2 FYNNEI. V was pared by 2 bases and J by 4 bases, with 4 bases of the junction left unmatched. The CDR3 is made up of 15 amino acids. CDR3 nucleotides: TGTGCCAGCAGTGAATTGATAGCGGGAGGGTACGAGCAGTACTTC. It encodes CASSELIAGGYEQYF.

J is TRBJ2-5 and V is TRBV5-1; 8 bases fit TRBD2. This CDR3 contains 13 residues. With V trimmed by 6 bases and J by 1 base, 2 bases remained unmatched. Germline V CDR1 and CDR2: SGHRS, YFSETQ. This CDR3 is CASTTSGQETQYF. CDR3 DNA: TGCGCCAGCACCACTAGCGGCCAAGAGACCCAGTACTTC.

This chain joins TRBV19 and TRBJ1-2; weak D call: TRBD1 (5 bases). CDR3 length: 12 amino acids. The V and J ends lost 0 bases and 7 bases respectively, with 6 bases between them. CDR1 is LNHDA and CDR2 is SQIVND in the germline V gene (reference sequence). CDR3 in DNA: TGTGCCAGTAGTATAGACAGGGTTGGCTACACCTTC. Its translation: CASSIDRVGYTF.

The chain employs TRBV27 and TRBJ2-7; 12 bases are a match to TRBD2. Germline lookup yields CDR1 MNHEY and CDR2 SMNVEV (reference sequence). After removal of 6 bases from V and 2 bases from J, the junction contained 17 bases not matched to a gene. The CDR3 has 19 amino acids. The CDR3 coding sequence is TGTGCCAGCAGCACACTCACCCCCCCTCCTAGCGGGAGGGCCTACGAGCAGTACTTC. It is translated as CASSTLTPPPSGRAYEQYF.

The chain joins TRBV6-2 or TRBV6-3 to TRBJ2-3, with no clear D. Germline loops: CDR1 MNHEY, CDR2 SVGEGT. The CDR3 has 15 residues. Trimming left V 7 bases short and J 2 bases short, with 16 bases between. CDR3: CASTPFVSTTDTQYF. The CDR3 bases are TGTGCCAGCACCCCCTTTGTCAGTACCACAGATACGCAGTATTTT.